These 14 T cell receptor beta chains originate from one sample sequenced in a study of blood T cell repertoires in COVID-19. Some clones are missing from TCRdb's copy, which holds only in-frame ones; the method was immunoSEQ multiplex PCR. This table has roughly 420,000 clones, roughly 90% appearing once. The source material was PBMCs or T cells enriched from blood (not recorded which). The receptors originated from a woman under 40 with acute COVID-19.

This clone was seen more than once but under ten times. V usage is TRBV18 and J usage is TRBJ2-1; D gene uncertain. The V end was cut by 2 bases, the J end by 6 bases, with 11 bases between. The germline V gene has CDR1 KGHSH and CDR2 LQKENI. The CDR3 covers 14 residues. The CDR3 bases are TGTGCCAGCTCACCAACCGGCAGACTCAATGAGCAGTTCTTC. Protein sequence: CASSPTGRLNEQFF. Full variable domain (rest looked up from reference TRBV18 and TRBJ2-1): NAGVMQNPRHLVRRRGQEARLRCSPMKGHSHVYWYRQLPEEGLKFMVYLQKENIIDESGMPKERFSAEFPKEGPSILRIQQVVRGDSAAYFCASSPTGRLNEQFFGPGTRLTVL.

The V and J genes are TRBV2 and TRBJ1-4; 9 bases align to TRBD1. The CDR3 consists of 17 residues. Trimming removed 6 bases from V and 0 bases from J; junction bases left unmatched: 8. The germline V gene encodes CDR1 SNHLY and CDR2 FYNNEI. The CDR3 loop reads CASRRDRDYATNEKLFF. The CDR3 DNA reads TGTGCCAGCAGGAGGGACAGGGACTATGCAACTAATGAAAAACTGTTTTTT.

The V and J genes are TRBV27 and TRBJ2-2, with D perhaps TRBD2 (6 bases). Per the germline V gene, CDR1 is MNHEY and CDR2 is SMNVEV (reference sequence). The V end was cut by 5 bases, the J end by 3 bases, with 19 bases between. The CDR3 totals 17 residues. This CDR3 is CASSPYLSGSYTGELFF. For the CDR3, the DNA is TGTGCCAGCAGTCCTTATCTAAGCGGGTCGTACACCGGGGAGCTGTTTTTT.

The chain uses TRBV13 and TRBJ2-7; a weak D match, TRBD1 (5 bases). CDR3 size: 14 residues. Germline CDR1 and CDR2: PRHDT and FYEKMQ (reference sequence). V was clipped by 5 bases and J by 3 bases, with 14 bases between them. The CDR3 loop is CASSQGIVGYEQYF. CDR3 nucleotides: TGTGCCAGCAGCCAGGGTATAGTGGGCTACGAGCAGTACTTC.

The CDR3 DNA sequence: TGTGCCAGCAGCTTATCGGGGGTCTCTGGCTACACCTTC. It codes for CASSLSGVSGYTF. The V and J genes are TRBV7-8 and TRBJ1-2, with D maybe TRBD1 (5 bases). This CDR3 comprises 13 residues. The V end was cut by 2 bases, the J end by 7 bases, with 11 bases between. Germline V gene sequence: CDR1 SGHVS, CDR2 FQNEAQ.

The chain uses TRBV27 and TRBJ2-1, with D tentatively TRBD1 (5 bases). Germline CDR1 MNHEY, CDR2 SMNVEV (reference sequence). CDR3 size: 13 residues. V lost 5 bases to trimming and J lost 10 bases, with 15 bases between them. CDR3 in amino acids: CASSIDRYGEQFF. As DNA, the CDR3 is TGTGCCAGCAGTATCGACAGATATGGAGAGCAGTTCTTC.

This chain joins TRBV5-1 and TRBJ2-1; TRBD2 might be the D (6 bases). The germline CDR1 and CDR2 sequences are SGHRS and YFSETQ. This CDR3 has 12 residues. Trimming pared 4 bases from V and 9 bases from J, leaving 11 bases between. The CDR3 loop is CASSGGGAEQFF. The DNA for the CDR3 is TGCGCCAGCAGCGGAGGCGGGGCTGAGCAGTTCTTC. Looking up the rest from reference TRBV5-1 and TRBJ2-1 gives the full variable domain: KAGVTQTPRYLIKTRGQQVTLSCSPISGHRSVSWYQQTPGQGLQFLFEYFSETQRNKGNFPGRFSGRQFSNSRSEMNVSTLELGDSALYLCASSGGGAEQFFGPGTRLTVL.

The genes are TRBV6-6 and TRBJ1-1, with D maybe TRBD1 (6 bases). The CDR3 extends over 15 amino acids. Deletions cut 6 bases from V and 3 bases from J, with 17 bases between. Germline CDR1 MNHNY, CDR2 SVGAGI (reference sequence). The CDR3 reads CASSRGGSGYTEAFF. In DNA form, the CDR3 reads TGTGCCAGCAGCCGGGGGGGCTCTGGGTACACTGAAGCTTTCTTT.

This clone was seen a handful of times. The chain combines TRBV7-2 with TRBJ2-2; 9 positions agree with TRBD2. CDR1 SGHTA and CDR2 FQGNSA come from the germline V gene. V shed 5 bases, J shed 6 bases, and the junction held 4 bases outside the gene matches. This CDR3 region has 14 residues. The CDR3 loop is CASSPRLAAGELFF. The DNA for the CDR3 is TGTGCCAGCAGCCCCCGACTAGCGGCCGGGGAGCTGTTTTTT. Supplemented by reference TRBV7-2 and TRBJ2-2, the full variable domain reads GAGVSQSPSNKVTEKGKDVELRCDPISGHTALYWYRQSLGQGLEFLIYFQGNSAPDKSGLPSDRFSAERTGGSVSTLTIQRTQQEDSAVYLCASSPRLAAGELFFGEGSRLTVL.

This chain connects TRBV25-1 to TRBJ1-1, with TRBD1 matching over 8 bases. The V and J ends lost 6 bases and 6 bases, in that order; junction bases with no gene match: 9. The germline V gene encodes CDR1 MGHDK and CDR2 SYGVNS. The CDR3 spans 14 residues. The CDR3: CASRHGQGSSEAFF. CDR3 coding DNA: TGTGCCAGCAGACACGGACAGGGAAGCTCTGAAGCTTTCTTT.

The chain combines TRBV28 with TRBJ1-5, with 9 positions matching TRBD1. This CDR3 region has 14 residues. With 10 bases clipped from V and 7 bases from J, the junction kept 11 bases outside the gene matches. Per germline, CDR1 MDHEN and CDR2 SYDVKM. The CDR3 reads CAIYSGTGRQPQHF. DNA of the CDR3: TGTGCCATCTACTCGGGGACAGGGAGGCAGCCCCAGCATTTT.

The CDR3 DNA is TGTGCCAGCAGTGAACAAGGGGGTTTAGGGAATTCACCCCTCCACTTT. As protein: CASSEQGGLGNSPLHF. The V and J genes are TRBV6-1 and TRBJ1-6; D possibly corresponds to TRBD1 (6 bases). This CDR3 has 16 residues. Germline-derived CDR1 and CDR2 are MNHNS and SASEGT. Trimming took off 2 bases at V and 7 bases at J, with 15 bases between the two ends.

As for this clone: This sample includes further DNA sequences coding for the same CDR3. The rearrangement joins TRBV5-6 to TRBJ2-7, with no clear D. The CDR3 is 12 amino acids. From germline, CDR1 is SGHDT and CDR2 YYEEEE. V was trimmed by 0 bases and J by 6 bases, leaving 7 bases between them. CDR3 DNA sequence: TGTGCCAGCAGCTTGGCAGGTGGCGAGCAGTACTTC. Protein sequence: CASSLAGGEQYF.

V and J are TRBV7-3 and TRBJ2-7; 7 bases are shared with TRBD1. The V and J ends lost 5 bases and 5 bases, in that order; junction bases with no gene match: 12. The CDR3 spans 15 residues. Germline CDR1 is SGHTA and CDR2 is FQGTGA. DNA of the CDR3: TGTGCCAGCAGCCCGACAGGGAACCTACGCGACGAGCAGTACTTC. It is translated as CASSPTGNLRDEQYF.